This TCR beta chain comes out of a study of blood T cell repertoires in COVID-19. For the study at large: Researchers got acute and convalescent COVID-19 samples from the United States, Italy and Spain.

Under the authors' procedure: Amplified reference gene primers provided the basis for estimating nucleated cell counts. Profiling relied on immunoSEQ multiplex PCR, and the TCRdb table lists in-frame clones only, not all of them. D and trimming come from the DNA, and the V and J calls and clone size come from that table. The table shows over 30,000 clones, with more than 60% occurring only once. Germline-derived CDR1 and CDR2 are MNHEY and SMNVEV (reference sequence). This CDR3 region has 14 residues. Trimming left V 5 bases short and J 6 bases short, with 17 bases between. The chain is built from TRBV27 and TRBJ2-7, with D possibly being TRBD1 (5 bases). The clonotype comes from a man older than 75 with active or convalescent COVID-19. The sample comprised peripheral blood. CDR3 loop: CASSGASSVGEQYF. CDR3 DNA: TGTGCCAGCAGTGGGGCCAGCAGTGTGGGCGAGCAGTACTTC.